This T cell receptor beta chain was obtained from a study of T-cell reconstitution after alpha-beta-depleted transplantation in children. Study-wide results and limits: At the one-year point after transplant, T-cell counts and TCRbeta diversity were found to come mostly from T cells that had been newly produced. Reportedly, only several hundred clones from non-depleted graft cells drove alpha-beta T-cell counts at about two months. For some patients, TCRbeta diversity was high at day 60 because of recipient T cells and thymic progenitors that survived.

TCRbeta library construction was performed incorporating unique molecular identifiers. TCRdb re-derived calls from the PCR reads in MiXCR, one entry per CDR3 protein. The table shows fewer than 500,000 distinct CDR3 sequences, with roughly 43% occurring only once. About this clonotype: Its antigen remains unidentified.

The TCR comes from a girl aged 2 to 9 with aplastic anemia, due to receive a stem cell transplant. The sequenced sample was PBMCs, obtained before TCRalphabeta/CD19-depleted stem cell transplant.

The CDR3 protein is CSAPERINQPQHF. In DNA, the CDR3 is TGCAGTGCTCCTGAACGCATTAATCAGCCCCAGCATTTT. V usage is TRBV20-1 and J usage is TRBJ1-5; no clear D. With 5 bases removed from V and 4 bases from J, the gap between germline ends came to 12 bases. The CDR3 has 13 residues. Germline CDR1 and CDR2: DFQATT and SNEGSKA (reference sequence).